This record covers a single T cell receptor (beta chain). Its antigen is unidentified. The survey-level immunoSEQ assay was used. Clones were read by immunoSEQ multiplex PCR, and TCRdb kept only the in-frame ones, dropping some. The data hold 45,000 to 50,000 clones, with about 80% observed a single time. The entry originates in a study of fetal regulatory T cell absence and autoimmunity. Turning to the study itself: IPEX patients had exocrine pancreas autoimmunity without clinical diabetes.

General observations from the study: Pancreas and cord blood did not differ much in TRB family usage. Oligoclonal TCR enrichment in pancreas over cord blood reached over 100-fold for some clones.

The CDR3 covers 13 residues. V lost 2 bases and J lost 2, with 10 bases in between. CDR1 is SQVTM, CDR2 ANQGSEA, per germline. The origin of this receptor is a newborn boy with IPEX syndrome. The V call is TRBV29-1, the J call TRBJ2-7; D perhaps matches TRBD1 (5 bases). Sequenced: cord blood. CDR3 bases: TGCAGCGTTGAAAAGGACAACACCTACGAGCAGTACTTC. This encodes CSVEKDNTYEQYF.